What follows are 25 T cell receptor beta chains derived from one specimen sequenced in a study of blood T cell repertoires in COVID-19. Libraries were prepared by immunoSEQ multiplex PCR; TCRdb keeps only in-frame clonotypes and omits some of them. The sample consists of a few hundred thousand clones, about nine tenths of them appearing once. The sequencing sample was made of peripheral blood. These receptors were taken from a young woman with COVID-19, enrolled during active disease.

The CDR3 is CSVGGQGNIGTEAFF. The CDR3 DNA is TGCAGCGTGGGGGGACAGGGGAATATAGGCACTGAAGCTTTCTTT. The chain is built from TRBV29-1 and TRBJ1-1; 10 bases match TRBD1. The CDR3 length is 15 residues. The ends lost 6 bases at V and 4 bases at J; junction bases unmatched: 11. The germline gives CDR1 SQVTM, CDR2 ANQGSEA.

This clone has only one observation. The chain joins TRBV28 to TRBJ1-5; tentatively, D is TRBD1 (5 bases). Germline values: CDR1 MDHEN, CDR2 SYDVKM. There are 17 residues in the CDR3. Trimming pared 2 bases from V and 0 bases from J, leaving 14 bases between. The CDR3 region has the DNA TGTGCCAGCAGTTTAGGAACCCACAGGCTTAGCAATCAGCCCCAGCATTTT. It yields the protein CASSLGTHRLSNQPQHF. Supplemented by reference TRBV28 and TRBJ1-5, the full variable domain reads DVKVTQSSRYLVKRTGEKVFLECVQDMDHENMFWYRQDPGLGLRLIYFSYDVKMKEKGDIPEGYSVSREKKERFSLILESASTNQTSMYLCASSLGTHRLSNQPQHFGDGTRLSIL.

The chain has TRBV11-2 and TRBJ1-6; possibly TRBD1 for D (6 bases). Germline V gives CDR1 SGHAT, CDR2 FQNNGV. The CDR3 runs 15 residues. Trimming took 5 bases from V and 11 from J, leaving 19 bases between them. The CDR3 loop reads CASSPQGGQITPLHF. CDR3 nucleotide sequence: TGTGCCAGCAGCCCACAGGGAGGGCAGATTACACCCCTCCACTTT.

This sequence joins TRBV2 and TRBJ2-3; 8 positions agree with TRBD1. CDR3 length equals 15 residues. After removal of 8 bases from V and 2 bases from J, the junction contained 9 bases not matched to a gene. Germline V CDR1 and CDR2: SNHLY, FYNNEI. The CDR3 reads CASDGGTGPTDTQYF. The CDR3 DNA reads TGTGCCAGCGATGGGGGGACAGGACCCACAGATACGCAGTATTTT.

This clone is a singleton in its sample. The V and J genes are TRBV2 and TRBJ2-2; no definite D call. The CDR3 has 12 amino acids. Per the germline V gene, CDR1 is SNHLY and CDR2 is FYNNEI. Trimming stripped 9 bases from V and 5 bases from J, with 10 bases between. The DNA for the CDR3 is TGTGCCAGTTTTGGCTGGACCGGGGAGCTGTTTTTT. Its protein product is CASFGWTGELFF.

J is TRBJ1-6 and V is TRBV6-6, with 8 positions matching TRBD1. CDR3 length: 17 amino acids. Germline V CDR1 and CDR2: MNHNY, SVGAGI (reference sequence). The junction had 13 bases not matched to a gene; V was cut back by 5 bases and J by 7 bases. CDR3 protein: CASSPRTGTASNSPLHF. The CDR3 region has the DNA TGTGCCAGCAGTCCCCGGACAGGGACCGCTTCAAATTCACCCCTCCACTTT.

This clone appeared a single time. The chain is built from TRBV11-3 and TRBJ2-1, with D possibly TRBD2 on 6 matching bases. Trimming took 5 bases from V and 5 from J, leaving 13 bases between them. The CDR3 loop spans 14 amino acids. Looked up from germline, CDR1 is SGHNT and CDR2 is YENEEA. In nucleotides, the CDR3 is TGTGCCAGCAGCCGCCGGGACTGGGACAATGAGCAGTTCTTC. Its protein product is CASSRRDWDNEQFF.

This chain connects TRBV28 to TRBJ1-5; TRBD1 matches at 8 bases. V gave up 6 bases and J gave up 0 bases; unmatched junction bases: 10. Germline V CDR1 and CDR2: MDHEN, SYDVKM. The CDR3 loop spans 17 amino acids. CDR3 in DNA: TGTGCCAGCAGCCAACTTGGGACAGGTGTTAGCAATCAGCCCCAGCATTTT. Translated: CASSQLGTGVSNQPQHF.

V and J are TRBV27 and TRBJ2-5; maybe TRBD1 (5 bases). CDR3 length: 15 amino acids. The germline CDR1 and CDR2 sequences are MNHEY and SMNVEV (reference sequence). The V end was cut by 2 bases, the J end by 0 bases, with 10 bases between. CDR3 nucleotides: TGTGCCAGCAGTTTAGGCATGGGGCACCAAGAGACCCAGTACTTC. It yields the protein CASSLGMGHQETQYF.

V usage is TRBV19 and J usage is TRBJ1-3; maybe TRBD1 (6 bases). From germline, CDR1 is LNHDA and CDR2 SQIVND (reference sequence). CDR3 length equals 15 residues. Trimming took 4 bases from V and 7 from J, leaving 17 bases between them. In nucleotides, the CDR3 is TGTGCCAGTAGTACCGGGACAAGGGGCTCGAACACCATATATTTT. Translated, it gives CASSTGTRGSNTIYF.

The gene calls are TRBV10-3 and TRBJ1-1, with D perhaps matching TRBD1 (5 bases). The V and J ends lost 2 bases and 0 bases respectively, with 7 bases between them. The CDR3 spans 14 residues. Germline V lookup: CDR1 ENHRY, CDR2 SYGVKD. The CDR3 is CAISERGLNTEAFF. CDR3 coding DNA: TGTGCCATCAGTGAGAGGGGTCTGAACACTGAAGCTTTCTTT.

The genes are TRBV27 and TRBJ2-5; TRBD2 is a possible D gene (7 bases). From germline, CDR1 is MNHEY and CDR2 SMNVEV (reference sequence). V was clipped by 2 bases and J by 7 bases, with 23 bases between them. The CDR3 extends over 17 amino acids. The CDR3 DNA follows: TGTGCCAGCAGTTTAAGTTGGGGGGGCGGGTTGACCAGGACCCAGTACTTC. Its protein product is CASSLSWGGGLTRTQYF.

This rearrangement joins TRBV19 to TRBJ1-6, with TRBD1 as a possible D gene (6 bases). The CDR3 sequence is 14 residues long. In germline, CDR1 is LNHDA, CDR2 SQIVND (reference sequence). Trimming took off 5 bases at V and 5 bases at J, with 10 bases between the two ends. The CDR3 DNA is TGTGCCAGTAGTCCCCGGGACAATAATTCACCCCTCCACTTT. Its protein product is CASSPRDNNSPLHF.

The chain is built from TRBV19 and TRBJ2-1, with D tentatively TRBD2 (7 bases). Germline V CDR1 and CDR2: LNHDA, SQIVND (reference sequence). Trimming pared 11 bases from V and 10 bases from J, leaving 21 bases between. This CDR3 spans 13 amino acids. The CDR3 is CAVGGLAVMEQFF. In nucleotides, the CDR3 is TGTGCCGTGGGGGGGCTAGCGGTTATGGAGCAGTTCTTC.

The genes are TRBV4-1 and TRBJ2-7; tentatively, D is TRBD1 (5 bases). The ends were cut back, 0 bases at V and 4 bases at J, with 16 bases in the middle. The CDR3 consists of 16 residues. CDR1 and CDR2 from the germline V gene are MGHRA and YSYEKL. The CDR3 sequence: CASSQDWIGAGYEQYV. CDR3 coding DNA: TGCGCCAGCAGCCAAGATTGGATAGGGGCTGGGTACGAGCAGTACGTC.

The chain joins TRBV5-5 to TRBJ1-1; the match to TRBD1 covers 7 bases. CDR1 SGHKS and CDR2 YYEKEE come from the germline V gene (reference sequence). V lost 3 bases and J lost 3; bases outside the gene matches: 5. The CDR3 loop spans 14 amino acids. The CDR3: CASSWRQGYTEAFF. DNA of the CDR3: TGTGCCAGCAGCTGGAGACAGGGATACACTGAAGCTTTCTTT.

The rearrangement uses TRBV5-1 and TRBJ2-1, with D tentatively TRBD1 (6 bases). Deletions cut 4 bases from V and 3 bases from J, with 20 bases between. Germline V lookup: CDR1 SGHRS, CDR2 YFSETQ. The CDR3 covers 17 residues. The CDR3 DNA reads TGCGCCAGCAGCGCTCCGTTGGGGACAATCCTCTACAATGAGCAGTTCTTC. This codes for CASSAPLGTILYNEQFF. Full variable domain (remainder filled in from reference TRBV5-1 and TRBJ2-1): KAGVTQTPRYLIKTRGQQVTLSCSPISGHRSVSWYQQTPGQGLQFLFEYFSETQRNKGNFPGRFSGRQFSNSRSEMNVSTLELGDSALYLCASSAPLGTILYNEQFFGPGTRLTVL.

Here the CDR3 reads CASSQALGRYTF. The CDR3 bases are TGCGCCAGCAGCCAAGCCCTAGGGAGGTACACCTTC. This rearrangement joins TRBV4-1 to TRBJ1-2, with D unclear. V lost 1 base, J lost 11 bases, and 11 bases lay in between. CDR1 and CDR2 (germline): MGHRA, YSYEKL. CDR3 size: 12 residues.

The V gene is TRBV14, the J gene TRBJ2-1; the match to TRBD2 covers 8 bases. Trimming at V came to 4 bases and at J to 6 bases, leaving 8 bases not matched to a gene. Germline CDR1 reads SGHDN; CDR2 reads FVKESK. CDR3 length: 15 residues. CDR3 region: CASSLQRGPINEQFF. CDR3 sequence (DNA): TGTGCCAGCAGCCTCCAGCGGGGGCCGATCAATGAGCAGTTCTTC.

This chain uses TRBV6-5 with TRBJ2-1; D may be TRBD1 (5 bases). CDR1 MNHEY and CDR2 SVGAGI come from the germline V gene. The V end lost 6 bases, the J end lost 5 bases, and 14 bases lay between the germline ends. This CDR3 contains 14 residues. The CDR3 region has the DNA TGTGCCAGCAGACGGACAAGGACGGACAATGAGCAGTTCTTC. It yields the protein CASRRTRTDNEQFF.

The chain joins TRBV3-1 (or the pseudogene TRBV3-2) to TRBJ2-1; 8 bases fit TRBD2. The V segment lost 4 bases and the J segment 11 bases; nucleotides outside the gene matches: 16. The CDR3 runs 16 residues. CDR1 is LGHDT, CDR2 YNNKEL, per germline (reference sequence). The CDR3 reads CASSPTGTSVLGKQFF. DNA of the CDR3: TGTGCCAGCAGCCCCACCGGGACTAGTGTTTTGGGGAAGCAGTTCTTC.

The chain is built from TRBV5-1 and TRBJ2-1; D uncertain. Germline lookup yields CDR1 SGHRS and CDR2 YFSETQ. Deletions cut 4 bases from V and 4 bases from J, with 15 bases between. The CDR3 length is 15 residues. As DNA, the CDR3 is TGCGCCAGCAGCCCCCGGTTAGCTATTTACAATGAGCAGTTCTTC. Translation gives CASSPRLAIYNEQFF.

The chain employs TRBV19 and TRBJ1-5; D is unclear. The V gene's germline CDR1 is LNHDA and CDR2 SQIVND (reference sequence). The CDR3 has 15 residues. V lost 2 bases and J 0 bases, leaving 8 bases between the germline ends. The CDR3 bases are TGTGCCAGTAGTATATCCGGGTATAGCAATCAGCCCCAGCATTTT. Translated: CASSISGYSNQPQHF.

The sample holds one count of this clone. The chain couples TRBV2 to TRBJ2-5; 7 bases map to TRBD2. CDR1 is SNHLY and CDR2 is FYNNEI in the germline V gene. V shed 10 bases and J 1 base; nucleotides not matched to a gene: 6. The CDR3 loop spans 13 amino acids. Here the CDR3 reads CAKRDGLQETQYF. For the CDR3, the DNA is TGTGCCAAGCGGGACGGCCTCCAAGAGACCCAGTACTTC. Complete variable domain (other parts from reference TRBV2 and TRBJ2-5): EPEVTQTPSHQVTQMGQEVILRCVPISNHLYFYWYRQILGQKVEFLVSFYNNEISEKSEIFDDQFSVERPDGSNFTLKIRSTKLEDSAMYFCAKRDGLQETQYFGPGTRLLVL.

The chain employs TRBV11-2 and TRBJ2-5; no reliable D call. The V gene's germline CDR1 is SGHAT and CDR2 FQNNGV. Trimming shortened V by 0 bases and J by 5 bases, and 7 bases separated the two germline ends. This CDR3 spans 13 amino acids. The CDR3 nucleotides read TGTGCCAGCAGCTTAGAGGCCTCCGAGACCCAGTACTTC. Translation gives CASSLEASETQYF. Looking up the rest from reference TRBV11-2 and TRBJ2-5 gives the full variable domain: EAGVAQSPRYKIIEKRQSVAFWCNPISGHATLYWYQQILGQGPKLLIQFQNNGVVDDSQLPKDRFSAERLKGVDSTLKIQPAKLEDSAVYLCASSLEASETQYFGPGTRLLVL.